This T cell receptor (beta chain) comes out of a study of Graves' ophthalmopathy and Graves' hyperthyroidism. Amplification targeted the TCR beta CDR3 regions, with RNA transcripts as the source material. HTBI-primed RT-PCR formed the first round, and a multiplex PCR formed the second. In TCRdb, the multiplex PCR reads were re-called with MiXCR into one record per CDR3 protein. The sample records over a million distinct CDR3 sequences, about 36% being singletons. The V segment lost 0 bases and the J segment 8 bases; nucleotides outside the gene matches: 2. Per the germline V gene, CDR1 is LNHNV and CDR2 is YYDKDF (reference sequence). The CDR3 contains 15 residues. It was on clinical symptoms, serum thyroxine, TRAb, thyroid ultrasound and orbital computed tomography that diagnosis relied.

The specimen was peripheral blood or thyroid tissue (not recorded which). The clonotype comes from an adult man with Graves' hyperthyroidism. This rearrangement joins TRBV15 to TRBJ1-6; 9 bases are shared with TRBD1. This CDR3 is CATSRERDRDSPLHF. Written as DNA, the CDR3 is TGTGCCACCAGCAGAGAGCGGGACAGGGATTCACCCCTCCACTTT.